This T cell receptor (beta chain) was retrieved from a study of blood T cell repertoires in COVID-19. The CDR3 totals 13 residues. Per the germline V gene, CDR1 is MGHRA and CDR2 is YSYEKL. With 8 bases removed from V and 1 base from J, the gap between germline ends came to 9 bases. Authors' data handling: Amplification with reference gene primers provided the estimates of nucleated cell counts. Sequenced by immunoSEQ multiplex PCR; TCRdb stores in-frame clones only, minus some. The DNA was the basis for D and trimming; V, J and clone size are from that table. The sample shows roughly 340,000 clones, more than 80% of them seen only once. The study drew participants aged about 18 to 95 years from some 24 US areas. All recovered Cohort 3 donors got two negative PCRs, got clearance, or saw symptom resolution.

Sequenced input: PBMCs or T cells enriched from blood (not recorded which). The sequence was collected from a man aged 18 to 30 who had recovered from COVID-19. This chain connects TRBV4-1 to TRBJ2-1; D not certain. CDR3 DNA: TGCGCCAGCTCCTTACAGTCCTACAATGAGCAGTTCTTC. Its protein product is CASSLQSYNEQFF.